This T cell receptor beta chain emerged from a study of regulatory T cells in long-lasting Graves disease. Study-wide context: Graves' patients diagnosed newly had used antithyroid drugs under 3 months.

Of note for this clonotype: Its target is not known.

Through Arm-PCR of CDR3 regions and iRepertoire HTBI primers, TCR beta libraries were built. TCRdb processed the multiplex PCR reads anew with MiXCR; each CDR3 protein has one entry. The sample has about 470,000 distinct CDR3 sequences, around 14% seen once. V was pared by 2 bases and J by 9 bases, with 8 bases between. This CDR3 comprises 13 residues. Looked up from germline, CDR1 is SGHDN and CDR2 is FVKESK. Findings and caveats of the study: Accuracy may have suffered from the small sample size.

The time point here: newly diagnosed GD, antithyroid drugs for less than 3 months. PBMC RNA was the source of the TCR library. The same sample was also studied in work on T cells in Graves' hyperthyroidism and ophthalmopathy. According to that study: The study used the HTBI primer set for a first-round RT-PCR of the TCR CDR3.

The TCR was taken from a woman in her twenties or thirties with Graves disease. This chain uses TRBV14 with TRBJ1-6; D is undetermined. Material: peripheral blood mononuclear cells (PBMCs), obtained at new diagnosis, from a patient treated with antithyroid drugs. The DNA of the CDR3 is TGTGCCAGCAGCCAAAACAAGGGTTCACCCCTCCACTTT. This translates into CASSQNKGSPLHF.